What follows are 29 T cell receptor beta chains derived from one specimen sequenced in a study of molecular identifiers for immune sequencing clone quantification (dated by TCRdb to 2017 to 2018). Libraries came from PCR. The sequencer was a NextSeq 500. TCRdb itself trimmed the public reads at Q25 with fastp, ran MiXCR and retained productive beta chains. When rows share a CDR3 protein, they turn into one entry using the most common DNA and genes. The sample table records about 630,000 distinct CDR3 sequences; roughly 23% of these occur just once. The ten biggest clones cover approximately 0.75% of the sample. Sequencing was done on a sample of naive CD8+ T cells from blood, with Jurkat cell RNA spiked in. The sample's cell subset or site label is to be understood as: FACS-sorted CD8+CD4-CCR7+CD45RA+ naive T cells. All receptors come from a human donor in good health. Some libraries in this study had Jurkat cell RNA spiked in.

This clonotype was seen a handful of times. The chain is built from TRBV7-2 and TRBJ2-7, with 9 bases lining up with TRBD2. Germline-derived CDR1 and CDR2 are SGHTA and FQGNSA. The CDR3 consists of 20 residues. J was trimmed by 4 bases and V by 4 bases; bases with no gene match: 23. The CDR3 region is CASSSTSGPQTLYSEYEQYF. CDR3 DNA sequence: TGTGCCAGCAGCTCAACTAGCGGGCCACAAACCCTCTACTCAGAATACGAGCAGTACTTC. Using reference TRBV7-2 and TRBJ2-7 for the parts outside the CDR3, the full variable domain is GAGVSQSPSNKVTEKGKDVELRCDPISGHTALYWYRQSLGQGLEFLIYFQGNSAPDKSGLPSDRFSAERTGGSVSTLTIQRTQQEDSAVYLCASSSTSGPQTLYSEYEQYFGPGTRLTVT.

The chain carries TRBV4-1 and TRBJ2-4; TRBD2 agrees at 9 bases. V trimming: 0 bases; J trimming: 8 bases; junction bases outside the gene matches: 8. Germline CDR1 reads MGHRA; CDR2 reads YSYEKL. The CDR3 has 16 residues. The DNA for the CDR3 is TGCGCCAGCAGCCAAGATTGGACTAGCGAGATGGACATTCAGTACTTC. Translation: CASSQDWTSEMDIQYF.

A note on this clonotype: This may be a read error, as it is one base from a much larger clone. The gene calls are TRBV6-5 and TRBJ2-7, with D possibly being TRBD2 (5 bases). Germline loops: CDR1 MNHEY, CDR2 SVGAGI. V lost 6 bases to trimming and J lost 1 base, with 10 bases between them. The CDR3 loop spans 13 amino acids. The CDR3 loop reads CASREVASYEQYF. CDR3 nucleotides: TGTGCCAGCAGAGAAGTAGCGTCCTACGAGCAGTACTTC.

This clonotype was seen only once. Germline and junction disagree at one end, which may indicate a read error. The CDR3 here is CVSSVGAAGVTYNEQFF. The CDR3 DNA is TGTGTCAGCAGCGTAGGTGCAGCGGGAGTAACCTACAATGAGCAGTTCTTC. V is TRBV9 and J is TRBJ2-1; 8 bases line up with TRBD2. CDR1 is SGDLS and CDR2 is YYNGEE in the germline V gene. This CDR3 spans 17 amino acids.

Only a few counts were recorded for this clonotype. V usage is TRBV6-1 and J usage is TRBJ1-5; the D is unclear. V was pared by 6 bases and J by 3 bases, with 15 bases between. The CDR3 extends over 15 amino acids. The germline V gene encodes CDR1 MNHNS and CDR2 SASEGT. The CDR3 coding sequence is TGTGCCAGCAGAATGGCAGGAGGACCCAATCAGCCCCAGCATTTT. This gives the protein CASRMAGGPNQPQHF.

This clonotype was found many times. This rearrangement joins TRBV9 to TRBJ1-1; tentative D call: TRBD1 (6 bases). Between the trimmed V and J ends, which lost 0 bases and 1 base, there was a span of 19 bases. CDR1 is SGDLS, CDR2 YYNGEE, per germline. CDR3 length equals 18 residues. Written as DNA, the CDR3 is TGTGCCAGCAGCGTAGGGATCCCCAGGGGCGAGAAGAACACTGAAGCTTTCTTT. It encodes CASSVGIPRGEKNTEAFF. Full variable domain (missing parts from reference TRBV9 and TRBJ1-1): DSGVTQTPKHLITATGQRVTLRCSPRSGDLSVYWYQQSLDQGLQFLIQYYNGEERAKGNILERFSAQQFPDLHSELNLSSLELGDSALYFCASSVGIPRGEKNTEAFFGQGTRLTVV.

V gene TRBV13 combines with J gene TRBJ2-1; D is perhaps TRBD1 or TRBD2 (7 bases each). Germline lookup yields CDR1 PRHDT and CDR2 FYEKMQ (reference sequence). The CDR3 runs 16 residues. Trimming stripped 5 bases from V and 7 bases from J, with 21 bases between. The CDR3 loop reads CASSLALDREGNEQFF. CDR3 nucleotides: TGTGCCAGCAGCCTCGCCCTCGACAGGGAGGGGAATGAGCAGTTCTTC.

This chain connects TRBV5-1 to TRBJ1-2; no clear D gene. The CDR3 spans 15 residues. Trimming cost V 4 bases and J 8 bases, with 21 bases left between them. Germline V gene data show CDR1 as SGHRS and CDR2 as YFSETQ. The CDR3 nucleotides read TGCGCCAGCAGCCCTGAGGACTTAAGGGTATACGGCTACACCTTC. Translation: CASSPEDLRVYGYTF.

This clonotype was seen ten or more times. CDR3 sequence: CASSSSAGAYEQYF. DNA of the CDR3: TGTGCCAGCAGTTCCTCAGCGGGGGCCTACGAGCAGTACTTC. The V and J genes are TRBV6-5 and TRBJ2-7, with TRBD2 matching over 8 bases. The CDR3 runs to 14 residues. V lost 4 bases, J lost 2 bases, and 4 bases stayed unmatched. Germline loops: CDR1 MNHEY, CDR2 SVGAGI.

The rearrangement uses TRBV4-1 and TRBJ2-1, with 11 bases identical to TRBD2. This CDR3 contains 17 residues. The V gene end was trimmed by 1 base and the J gene end by 7 bases; junction bases not matched to a gene: 9. Germline V gene sequence: CDR1 MGHRA, CDR2 YSYEKL. As DNA, the CDR3 is TGCGCCAGCAGCCAAGCGTTGACTAGCGGGGCCTCTAATGAGCAGTTCTTC. Its translation is CASSQALTSGASNEQFF.

This clonotype appeared many times. In nucleotides, the CDR3 is TGCGCCAGCAGCCAAGTAACAGGGGGGACAGAAAAACTGTTTTTT. It codes for CASSQVTGGTEKLFF. V gene TRBV4-1 combines with J gene TRBJ1-4, with 8 nucleotides matching TRBD1. Trimming took 1 base from V and 8 from J; bases not matched to a gene: 6. Looked up from germline, CDR1 is MGHRA and CDR2 is YSYEKL. This CDR3 is 15 amino acids long.

This clonotype was seen at least ten times. This chain links TRBV7-2 with TRBJ1-3; D gene unclear. Looked up from germline, CDR1 is SGHTA and CDR2 is FQGNSA. This CDR3 spans 13 amino acids. V lost 7 bases, J lost 2 bases, and 9 bases lay in between. CDR3 region: CASTHYTGNTIYF. The CDR3 DNA sequence: TGTGCCAGCACCCACTACACTGGAAACACCATATATTTT.

In this sample, this clonotype turned up a few times. V gene TRBV12-3 or TRBV12-4 combines with J gene TRBJ2-1; D possibly uses TRBD1 or TRBD2 (5 bases each). The CDR3 loop spans 15 amino acids. The V gene lost 3 bases and the J gene lost 12 bases, with 21 bases spanning the gap. The CDR3 DNA sequence: TGTGCCAGCAGTTTCTCGGTGGGGGTGATGGTTGGGCAGTTCTTC. Translation: CASSFSVGVMVGQFF.

This clonotype was found a few times. The genes are TRBV6-2 or TRBV6-3 and TRBJ2-3; 10 nucleotides agree with TRBD2. Per germline, CDR1 MNHEY and CDR2 SVGEGT. The CDR3 consists of 17 residues. V dropped 0 bases and J dropped 5; count of bases not matched to a gene: 8. CDR3 sequence: CASSYSAAGGPLDTQYF. The CDR3 DNA is TGTGCCAGCAGTTACTCAGCAGCGGGAGGGCCTTTAGATACGCAGTATTTT.

There are a few counts of this clonotype. The J gene is TRBJ2-1, the V gene TRBV12-3 or TRBV12-4, with TRBD1 matching over 8 bases. The CDR3 runs to 15 residues. V lost 5 bases to trimming and J lost 2 bases; unmatched junction nucleotides: 5. This CDR3 is CASSIGQGTYNEQFF. In nucleotides, the CDR3 is TGTGCCAGCAGTATAGGACAGGGAACCTACAATGAGCAGTTCTTC.

The V gene is TRBV3-1, the J gene TRBJ2-7; perhaps TRBD1 as D (7 bases). This CDR3 comprises 15 residues. V was pared by 4 bases and J by 5 bases, with 18 bases between. The germline V gene encodes CDR1 LGHDT and CDR2 YNNKEL (reference sequence). CDR3 amino acids: CASSPLGGGYHEQYF. In DNA form, the CDR3 reads TGTGCCAGCAGCCCTCTCGGAGGGGGCTACCACGAGCAGTACTTC.

About this clonotype itself: A much bigger clone sits one base away, suggesting this may be a read error. The chain joins TRBV4-3 to TRBJ1-5, with D hard to call. CDR3 length: 15 amino acids. CDR1 is LGHNA, CDR2 YSLEER, per germline. V was pared by 0 bases and J by 3 bases, with 9 bases between. CDR3 nucleotide sequence: TGCGCCAGCAGCCAAGATTGGATTCCCAATCAGCCCCAGCATTTT. It codes for CASSQDWIPNQPQHF.

As concerns this clonotype: A much larger clone lies a single base off, so this may be a read error. J is TRBJ1-1 and V is TRBV3-1; D unresolved. The germline CDR1 and CDR2 sequences are LGHDT and YNNKEL (reference sequence). The CDR3 extends over 14 amino acids. CDR3 in DNA: TGTGCCAGCAGCCAAGACAAAATGAACACTGAAGCTCTCTTT. Translating gives CASSQDKMNTEALF.

This chain links TRBV9 with TRBJ2-2; D is perhaps TRBD2 (5 bases). The germline V and J ends were trimmed by 2 bases and 5 bases, with 10 bases remaining between them. CDR1 is SGDLS and CDR2 is YYNGEE in the germline V gene. This CDR3 is 14 amino acids long. CDR3 DNA sequence: TGTGCCAGCAGCGTCGGGGATTTAACCGGGGAGCTGTTTTTT. The encoded protein is CASSVGDLTGELFF.

This clonotype was found a few times. At one end, the junction sequence differs from germline, possibly due to a read error. The chain carries TRBV14 and TRBJ2-4; D might be TRBD1 (5 bases). This CDR3 comprises 14 residues. Germline lookup yields CDR1 SGHDN and CDR2 FVKESK. The chain's CDR3 is CASSQQGSKSIQYF. The CDR3 DNA is TGTGCCAGCAGCCAACAGGGATCCAAAAGCATTCAGTACTTC. Full variable domain (outside the CDR3, taken from reference TRBV14 and TRBJ2-4): EAGVTQFPSHSVIEKGQTVTLRCDPISGHDNLYWYRRVMGKEIKFLLHFVKESKQDESGMPNNRFLAERTGGTYSTLKVQPAELEDSGVYFCASSQQGSKSIQYFGAGTRLSVL.

About this clonotype itself: This may stem from a read error, because a much larger clone lies one nucleotide away. This chain uses TRBV30 with TRBJ2-3; D gene ambiguous. V lost 8 bases and J 7 bases, leaving 16 bases between the germline ends. From germline, CDR1 is GTSNPN and CDR2 SVGIG (reference sequence). The CDR3 loop spans 12 amino acids. The CDR3 protein is CAPPPGANTQYF. CDR3 nucleotides: TGTGCCCCCCCCCCCGGAGCGAATACGCAGTATTTT. The variable domain in full, completed from reference TRBV30 and TRBJ2-3, reads SQTIHQWPATLVQPVGSPLSLECTVEGTSNPNLYWYRQAAGRGLQLLFYSVGIGQISSEVPQNLSASRPQDRQFILSSKKLLLSDSGFYLCAPPPGANTQYFGPGTRLTVL.

This clonotype was counted only a few times. The rearrangement links TRBV7-9 to TRBJ2-1, with 10 bases identical to TRBD1. The CDR3 contains 15 residues. Trimming cost V 6 bases and J 7 bases; bases outside gene matches: 9. From germline, CDR1 is SEHNR and CDR2 FQNEAQ (reference sequence). The CDR3 nucleotides are TGTGCCAGCAGTCACCGGGACAGGGGTGGAAATGAGCAGTTCTTC. Translated: CASSHRDRGGNEQFF. The whole variable domain, filled in from reference TRBV7-9 and TRBJ2-1, reads DTGVSQNPRHKITKRGQNVTFRCDPISEHNRLYWYRQTLGQGPEFLTYFQNEAQLEKSRLLSDRFSAERPKGSFSTLEIQRTEQGDSAMYLCASSHRDRGGNEQFFGPGTRLTVL.

This clonotype was picked up many times. The V call is TRBV29-1, the J call TRBJ1-5, with a tentative D call TRBD1 (5 bases). The CDR3 runs 13 residues. Germline-derived CDR1 and CDR2 are SQVTM and ANQGSEA. Trimming took off 2 bases at V and 5 bases at J, with 10 bases between the two ends. For the CDR3, the DNA is TGCAGCGTTGAAACAGGAGTTCATCAGCCCCAGCATTTT. Translation: CSVETGVHQPQHF.

As regards this clonotype: This clone may be a read error of a much larger clone one base away. The chain is built from TRBV9 and TRBJ2-7, with TRBD1 identical over 11 bases. The V segment lost 4 bases and the J segment 6 bases; nucleotides outside the gene matches: 6. Germline CDR1 and CDR2: SGDLS and YYNGEE. The CDR3 is 14 amino acids. Here the CDR3 reads CASSSGQGATEQYF. CDR3 DNA: TGTGCCAGCAGCTCCGGACAGGGGGCGACCGAGCAGTACTTC.

The CDR3 loop is CAIGTSLGDTQYF. CDR3 nucleotides: TGTGCCATCGGGACTAGCCTTGGAGATACGCAGTATTTT. This chain joins TRBV24-1 and TRBJ2-3; TRBD2 agrees at 9 bases. CDR3 length: 13 amino acids. J was trimmed by 5 bases and V by 11 bases; bases with no gene match: 7. CDR1 is KGHDR and CDR2 is SFDVKD in the germline V gene.

At least ten counts were recorded for this clonotype. This rearrangement joins TRBV7-9 to TRBJ1-4, with TRBD1 matching over 7 bases. Germline V gives CDR1 SEHNR, CDR2 FQNEAQ (reference sequence). J was trimmed by 0 bases and V by 5 bases; bases with no gene match: 15. The CDR3 has 19 amino acids. CDR3 nucleotide sequence: TGTGCCAGCAGCCCAACAACAGGGGAGGTCGTCCCAACTAATGAAAAACTGTTTTTT. As protein: CASSPTTGEVVPTNEKLFF.

This clonotype was recorded at least ten times. The chain recombines TRBV28 with TRBJ2-3; no definite D call. The CDR3 spans 14 residues. V lost 4 bases and J 5 bases, leaving 13 bases between the germline ends. Germline CDR1 and CDR2: MDHEN and SYDVKM. The CDR3 nucleotides are TGTGCCAGCAGTTCCGACTCCTCTTTAGATACGCAGTATTTT. Amino acids: CASSSDSSLDTQYF.

This clonotype was seen only a few times. This chain connects TRBV9 to TRBJ2-5; 8 bases are a match to TRBD2. Germline CDR1 is SGDLS and CDR2 is YYNGEE. Trimming took 5 bases from V and 5 from J; bases not matched to a gene: 5. The CDR3 extends over 13 amino acids. The CDR3: CASSTSGWETQYF. The CDR3 DNA sequence: TGTGCCAGCAGTACTAGCGGCTGGGAGACCCAGTACTTC.

A few counts support this clonotype. The chain combines TRBV20-1 with TRBJ1-5; D uncertain. Germline CDR1 DFQATT, CDR2 SNEGSKA (reference sequence). The V gene lost 3 bases and the J gene lost 3 bases, with 15 bases spanning the gap. The CDR3 runs to 15 residues. CDR3 DNA: TGCAGTGCTAGGACCCGCGGACCGATCAATCAGCCCCAGCATTTT. Its translation is CSARTRGPINQPQHF.